A single sample is the source of the 20 T cell receptor beta chains below, sequenced in a study of blood T cell repertoires in COVID-19. This table comes from immunoSEQ multiplex PCR, and its TCRdb copy is limited to in-frame clones, with some not included. This table holds 240,000 or so clones, 86% found once. The sequencing sample was made of PBMCs or T cells enriched from blood (not recorded which). The receptors shown here come from a woman aged 40 to 50 with acute COVID-19.

The chain recombines TRBV19 with TRBJ2-3; D gene uncertain. CDR1 and CDR2 from the germline V gene are LNHDA and SQIVND (reference sequence). CDR3 length: 16 amino acids. Trimming shortened V by 6 bases and J by 6 bases, and 22 bases separated the two germline ends. The CDR3 DNA sequence: TGTGCCAGTAGAACTCAAGCGCGAAGTTTAGGCGATACGCAGTATTTT. As protein: CASRTQARSLGDTQYF.

This CDR3 is CASSDSGTSVYGELFF. The CDR3 coding sequence is TGTGCCAGCAGCGATTCCGGGACTAGCGTGTACGGGGAGCTGTTTTTT. V usage is TRBV5-6 and J usage is TRBJ2-2, with TRBD2 matching 10 bases. Germline CDR1 reads SGHDT; CDR2 reads YYEEEE. There are 16 residues in the CDR3. V lost 4 bases, J lost 7 bases, and 10 bases stayed unmatched.

The chain couples TRBV12-3 or TRBV12-4 to TRBJ2-7, with D possibly TRBD1 on 5 matching bases. CDR3 length equals 11 residues. Trimming pared 6 bases from V and 3 bases from J, leaving 6 bases between. CDR3 DNA sequence: TGTGCCAGCAGCGACAGCTACGAGCAGTACTTC. It encodes CASSDSYEQYF.

The chain uses TRBV27 and TRBJ2-2; D may be TRBD1 (6 bases). V lost 5 bases and J lost 1, with 14 bases in between. Looked up from germline, CDR1 is MNHEY and CDR2 is SMNVEV (reference sequence). The CDR3 loop spans 16 amino acids. CDR3: CASSPSWTENTGELFF. CDR3 DNA: TGTGCCAGCAGTCCATCTTGGACAGAGAACACCGGGGAGCTGTTTTTT.

This rearrangement joins TRBV11-1 to TRBJ1-2; tentatively, D is TRBD1 (6 bases). Per the germline V gene, CDR1 is SGHAT and CDR2 is FQDESV (reference sequence). Deletions cut 4 bases from V and 1 base from J, with 7 bases between. The CDR3 runs 13 residues. DNA for the CDR3: TGTGCCAGCAGCTCCAGGGGTAACTATGGCTACACCTTC. Translating gives CASSSRGNYGYTF.

The V call is TRBV5-1, the J call TRBJ1-3, with 8 bases aligning to TRBD1. Unmatched junction bases numbered 7, after V lost 4 bases and J lost 4 bases. The germline V gene has CDR1 SGHRS and CDR2 YFSETQ. The CDR3 sequence is 15 residues long. The CDR3 here is CASSPTTGEGNTIYF. The CDR3 DNA is TGCGCCAGCAGCCCAACGACAGGGGAAGGAAACACCATATATTTT. Full variable domain (rest looked up from reference TRBV5-1 and TRBJ1-3): KAGVTQTPRYLIKTRGQQVTLSCSPISGHRSVSWYQQTPGQGLQFLFEYFSETQRNKGNFPGRFSGRQFSNSRSEMNVSTLELGDSALYLCASSPTTGEGNTIYFGEGSWLTVV.

This chain uses TRBV11-2 with TRBJ2-6, with D maybe TRBD2 (6 bases). The germline V gene encodes CDR1 SGHAT and CDR2 FQNNGV. The CDR3 has 14 amino acids. V was shortened by 1 base and J by 9 bases, with 10 bases between the two germline ends. CDR3 loop: CASSLAAGNNVLTF. For the CDR3, the DNA is TGTGCCAGCAGCTTAGCGGCGGGAAACAACGTCCTGACTTTC.

A note on this clone: The sample contains more than one DNA sequence encoding this CDR3. J is TRBJ2-5 and V is TRBV7-9, with D possibly TRBD1 on 6 matching bases. From germline, CDR1 is SEHNR and CDR2 FQNEAQ (reference sequence). The CDR3 spans 13 residues. With 5 bases removed from V and 5 bases from J, the gap between germline ends came to 12 bases. The CDR3 region has the DNA TGTGCCAGCAGCCTGGGGGCTCAGGAGACCCAGTACTTC. Its translation: CASSLGAQETQYF.

The chain carries TRBV2 and TRBJ2-7; 9 bases match TRBD1. The CDR3 length is 15 residues. The junction had 8 bases not matched to a gene; V was cut back by 6 bases and J by 2 bases. Germline V gene data show CDR1 as SNHLY and CDR2 as FYNNEI. CDR3 residues: CASSSPGQGAYEQYF. In DNA, the CDR3 is TGTGCCAGCAGCAGCCCGGGACAGGGTGCCTACGAGCAGTACTTC.

The chain has TRBV7-3 and TRBJ2-1; 8 nucleotides match TRBD2. Trimming cost V 7 bases and J 1 base; bases outside gene matches: 6. This CDR3 region has 15 residues. CDR1 and CDR2 from the germline V gene are SGHTA and FQGTGA. The CDR3 nucleotides are TGTGCCAGCAATGGCGGGAGGACATCCTACAATGAGCAGTTCTTC. Amino acid sequence: CASNGGRTSYNEQFF.

The chain couples TRBV30 to TRBJ1-6; the match to TRBD1 covers 8 bases. V dropped 4 bases and J dropped 1; count of bases not matched to a gene: 12. CDR3 size: 18 residues. Per germline, CDR1 GTSNPN and CDR2 SVGIG (reference sequence). The CDR3 DNA sequence: TGTGCCTGGAAACGAACTAACAGGGGGAGTTCCTATAATTCACCCCTCCACTTT. Protein: CAWKRTNRGSSYNSPLHF.

This clone showed up just once. V gene TRBV12-3 or TRBV12-4 combines with J gene TRBJ1-5, with D uncertain. Trimming removed 3 bases at V and 6 bases at J, with 9 bases between. The CDR3 contains 13 residues. Here the CDR3 reads CASSFGVGQPQHF. The CDR3 DNA reads TGTGCCAGCAGTTTCGGGGTAGGTCAGCCCCAGCATTTT.

The chain employs TRBV6-5 and TRBJ2-2, with D perhaps matching TRBD2 (6 bases). The CDR3 totals 15 residues. CDR1 is MNHEY and CDR2 is SVGAGI in the germline V gene. Trimming pared 5 bases from V and 1 base from J, leaving 11 bases between. CDR3 in DNA: TGTGCCAGCAGTAGAGCGGGCTTGAACACCGGGGAGCTGTTTTTT. This encodes CASSRAGLNTGELFF.

The J gene is TRBJ2-3, the V gene TRBV11-3; no clear D gene. Trimming pared 1 base from V and 5 bases from J, leaving 7 bases between. Per the germline V gene, CDR1 is SGHNT and CDR2 is YENEEA. The CDR3 has 13 amino acids. The CDR3 region has the DNA TGTGCCAGCAGCTTAGCTGCAGGAGATACGCAGTATTTT. Protein sequence: CASSLAAGDTQYF.

The V call is TRBV5-6, the J call TRBJ2-3; 11 positions agree with TRBD2. V shed 4 bases and J 3 bases; nucleotides not matched to a gene: 7. This CDR3 has 16 amino acids. Germline V lookup: CDR1 SGHDT, CDR2 YYEEEE. CDR3 DNA: TGTGCCAGCAGCGCACTGGGACTAGCGGAAACAGATACGCAGTATTTT. Translated: CASSALGLAETDTQYF.

CDR3 sequence (DNA): TGTGCCAGCAGCCAATCGAGGGGGCCCTTACATTCACCCCTCCACTTT. This gives the protein CASSQSRGPLHSPLHF. The chain couples TRBV4-2 to TRBJ1-6; 7 bases are shared with TRBD1. The CDR3 covers 16 residues. Unmatched junction bases numbered 9, after V lost 2 bases and J lost 8 bases. Germline CDR1 reads LGHNA; CDR2 reads YNFKEQ.

The chain is built from TRBV3-1 (or the pseudogene TRBV3-2) and TRBJ1-5; D is perhaps TRBD1 (5 bases). Trimming pared 1 base from V and 0 bases from J, leaving 7 bases between. Germline V gene data show CDR1 as LGHDT and CDR2 as YNNKEL (reference sequence). The CDR3 has 15 residues. CDR3 protein: CASSQGGGSNQPQHF. CDR3 DNA: TGTGCCAGCAGCCAAGGGGGCGGTAGCAATCAGCCCCAGCATTTT.

The chain carries TRBV4-1 and TRBJ2-5, with 7 bases lining up with TRBD2. CDR3 length: 16 amino acids. CDR1 is MGHRA, CDR2 YSYEKL, per germline. With 0 bases clipped from V and 6 bases from J, the junction kept 10 bases outside the gene matches. Here the CDR3 reads CASSQEWRERGKTQYF. For the CDR3, the DNA is TGCGCCAGCAGCCAAGAGTGGCGGGAGAGGGGAAAGACCCAGTACTTC.

This chain uses TRBV6-1 with TRBJ2-7; possibly TRBD2 for D (6 bases). Germline-derived CDR1 and CDR2 are MNHNS and SASEGT. This CDR3 spans 15 amino acids. The V end lost 1 base, the J end lost 0 bases, and 10 bases lay between the germline ends. The CDR3, as DNA: TGTGCCAGCAGTGAAGAACTAGCAGCCTCCTACGAGCAGTACTTC. Protein: CASSEELAASYEQYF.

The gene calls are TRBV18 and TRBJ1-1; TRBD1 aligns across 8 bases. The V and J ends lost 5 bases and 2 bases, in that order; junction bases with no gene match: 7. The CDR3 has 15 residues. Germline loops: CDR1 KGHSH, CDR2 LQKENI. The CDR3 spells CASSSDRGFNTEAFF. As DNA, the CDR3 is TGTGCCAGCTCATCCGACAGGGGCTTCAACACTGAAGCTTTCTTT. Based on the CDR3 plus reference TRBV18 and TRBJ1-1, the full variable domain is NAGVMQNPRHLVRRRGQEARLRCSPMKGHSHVYWYRQLPEEGLKFMVYLQKENIIDESGMPKERFSAEFPKEGPSILRIQQVVRGDSAAYFCASSSDRGFNTEAFFGQGTRLTVV.